The sequence of this TCR beta chain was determined in a study of cytotoxic CD8 clonotypes in ibrutinib-treated CLL. Looking at the study overall: Included were some eleven relapsed/refractory and 15 treatment-naive patients, of whom 17 to 18 were IGHV unmutated.

As for this clone: Its antigen is unidentified.

Study results and limitations: Baseline clonality exceeded age-matched healthy donors and tracked circulating CD8+ T-cell counts.

V gave up 6 bases and J gave up 5 bases; unmatched junction bases: 11. Germline V CDR1 and CDR2: LNHDA, SQIVND (reference sequence). CDR3 length: 15 amino acids. Here immunoSEQ multiplex PCR was the method, and the copy in TCRdb shows in-frame clones only, minus some. This table holds about 180,000 clones, about four fifths found once. The material was PBMCs, obtained after 24 months of ibrutinib treatment. The receptor comes from a human donor with chronic lymphocytic leukemia. This chain joins TRBV19 and TRBJ2-5, with 8 bases aligning to TRBD1. The DNA of the CDR3 is TGTGCCAGTAGCGACACAGGGGGAAGAGGCGAGACCCAGTACTTC. It translates to CASSDTGGRGETQYF.